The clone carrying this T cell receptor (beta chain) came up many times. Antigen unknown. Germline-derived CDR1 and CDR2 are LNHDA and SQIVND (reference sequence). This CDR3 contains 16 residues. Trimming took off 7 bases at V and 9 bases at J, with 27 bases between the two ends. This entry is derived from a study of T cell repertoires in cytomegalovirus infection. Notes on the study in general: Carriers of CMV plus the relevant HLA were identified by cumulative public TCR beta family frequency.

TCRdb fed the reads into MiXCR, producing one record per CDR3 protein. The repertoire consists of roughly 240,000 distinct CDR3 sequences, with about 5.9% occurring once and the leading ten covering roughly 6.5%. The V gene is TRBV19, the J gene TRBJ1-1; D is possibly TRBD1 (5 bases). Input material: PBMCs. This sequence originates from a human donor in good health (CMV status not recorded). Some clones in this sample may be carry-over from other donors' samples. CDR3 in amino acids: CASTNGQGFVFNKAFF. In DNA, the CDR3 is TGTGCCAGTACCAACGGCCAGGGATTTGTTTTTAACAAAGCTTTCTTT.